These 5 T cell receptor beta chains were all obtained from the same sample, sequenced in a study of T cells of healthy individuals. TCRdb analysed the 5' RACE reads with MiXCR anew, one entry per CDR3 protein. The table lists tens of thousands of distinct CDR3 sequences, about 5% of them singletons. Every receptor here comes from a human donor in good health.

This clonotype appeared many times. The J gene is TRBJ1-5, the V gene TRBV6-2 or TRBV6-3, with a tentative D call TRBD1 (6 bases). The CDR3 sequence is 16 residues long. V lost 2 bases to trimming and J lost 1 base, with 12 bases between them. Per the germline V gene, CDR1 is MNHEY and CDR2 is SVGEGT. CDR3 in amino acids: CASSYGLGGSNQPQHF. As DNA, the CDR3 is TGTGCCAGCAGTTACGGGTTAGGGGGAAGCAATCAGCCCCAGCATTTT.

CDR3: CASSHLLGDRGSYNEQFF. As DNA, the CDR3 is TGTGCCAGCAGCCATCTCTTGGGGGACAGGGGATCCTACAATGAGCAGTTCTTC. The chain has TRBV3-1 and TRBJ2-1; 10 positions match TRBD1. The CDR3 consists of 18 residues. Germline V lookup: CDR1 LGHDT, CDR2 YNNKEL (reference sequence). The trim removed 3 bases at V and 1 base at J, leaving 9 bases unmatched.

In this sample, this clonotype turned up many times. J is TRBJ2-7 and V is TRBV2; 7 bases map to TRBD1. CDR1 is SNHLY and CDR2 is FYNNEI in the germline V gene. The CDR3 is 12 residues long. The ends lost 6 bases at V and 13 bases at J; junction bases unmatched: 12. In nucleotides, the CDR3 is TGTGCCAGCAGCCCCATCCGACAGGGCCAATACTTC. This encodes CASSPIRQGQYF.

This clonotype has ten or more counts. This chain uses TRBV6-4 with TRBJ2-1, with TRBD1 matching over 11 bases. CDR3 length equals 14 residues. After removal of 5 bases from V and 6 bases from J, the junction contained 3 bases not matched to a gene. Germline lookup yields CDR1 MRHNA and CDR2 SNTAGT. CDR3 amino acids: CASSSGTGGNEQFF. CDR3 DNA: TGTGCCAGCAGTTCCGGGACAGGGGGCAATGAGCAGTTCTTC.

This clonotype occurred many times. This rearrangement joins TRBV6-5 to TRBJ2-3; TRBD2 is a possible D gene (6 bases). Germline CDR1 reads MNHEY; CDR2 reads SVGAGI. Trimming shortened V by 6 bases and J by 0 bases, and 10 bases separated the two germline ends. This CDR3 is 14 amino acids long. The CDR3: CASRGTFSTDTQYF. The CDR3 nucleotides read TGTGCCAGCAGGGGGACTTTTAGCACAGATACGCAGTATTTT.